The entry below describes one TCR beta chain. Its specificity is not known. Trimming at V came to 5 bases and at J to 5 bases, leaving 9 bases not matched to a gene. CDR3 length: 15 residues. From germline, CDR1 is SGHAT and CDR2 FQNNGV. Data came from immunoSEQ multiplex PCR; TCRdb stores just in-frame clones and leaves some out. The sample carries around 150,000 clones, about 93% recorded once. This record belongs to a study of T cell responses to AZD1222 COVID-19 vaccine. Overall study results and limits: Repertoire samples came only from after the peak T cell response. Targets within unmutated variant regions were reportedly found for nearly half of spike-specific TCRs. Donors were chiefly white British, with a greater number of females, and clonal diversity was perhaps underestimated. Seropositive AZD1222 recipients at baseline numbered only five to seven.

This specimen consisted of peripheral blood, obtained 28 days after the second AZD1222 dose. The TCR sequence derives from an adult who received the AZD1222 COVID-19 vaccine. The rearrangement links TRBV11-2 to TRBJ2-1, with 7 positions matching TRBD1. This chain's CDR3 is CASSRITGTDNEQFF. Written as DNA, the CDR3 is TGTGCCAGCAGCCGGATTACCGGGACAGACAATGAGCAGTTCTTC.